The T cell receptor (beta chain) under discussion was sequenced for a study of early T cells in non-severe SARS-CoV-2 infection. Study conclusions and caveats: Sequences matched to VDJdb favored anti-spike CD8 responses, while private and CD4 specificities were missed.

Ten or more counts support this clonotype. The antigen is not known. This CDR3 has 16 amino acids. Deletions cut 5 bases from V and 0 bases from J, with 17 bases between. Germline assignment: CDR1 MNHNS and CDR2 SASEGT. TCRdb reprocessed the 5' RACE reads with MiXCR, giving one entry per CDR3 protein. The top ten hold about 7% of the sample, which has 57,000 or so distinct CDR3 sequences, roughly 5.3% seen once. This sequence originates from an adult who was a healthcare worker with PCR-confirmed SARS-CoV-2 infection or an uninfected control (not recorded which). The sequencing input was whole blood. The chain has TRBV6-1 and TRBJ2-7; TRBD1 is a possible D gene (6 bases). The CDR3 DNA reads TGTGCCAGCAGTAACCGCGGGCAGGGGAGCTCCTACGAGCAGTACTTC. This codes for CASSNRGQGSSYEQYF.